Here is one TCR beta chain with its context. Its antigen is not identified. This entry comes from a study of radiotherapy plus CTLA-4 blockade in lung cancer. TCRdb's table, derived via immunoSEQ multiplex PCR, lists solely in-frame clones and lacks some. The data show tens of thousands of clones, with around 84% seen just once and 16% held by the top ten. The CDR3 covers 15 residues. The ends lost 6 bases at V and 6 bases at J; junction bases unmatched: 14. From germline, CDR1 is MGHDK and CDR2 SYGVNS. Study results and limitations: Expansion of tumor-derived TCR clones was observed in blood after radiotherapy plus ipilimumab.

The chain joins TRBV25-1 to TRBJ2-7, with 7 bases matching TRBD2. This TCR derives from a human donor with non-small cell lung cancer that progressed on radiotherapy plus ipilimumab. The input for sequencing was peripheral blood, taken from a patient treated with radiotherapy plus ipilimumab. The CDR3 DNA follows: TGTGCCAGCAGACGAGCGGGGAGCTTTCCAGCCGAGCAGTACTTC. This codes for CASRRAGSFPAEQYF.